The 7 T cell receptor beta chains below were found in one sample sequenced in a study of T cells in localized non-small cell lung cancer. TCRdb's table, derived via immunoSEQ multiplex PCR, lists solely in-frame clones and lacks some. The table lists 60,000 to 75,000 clones, roughly four fifths of them singletons. Sample: PBMCs, taken before any cancer treatment. The origin of the receptors is a man between 40 and 69 years old with stage II lung adenocarcinoma.

The chain links TRBV12-5 to TRBJ2-7; D unresolved. The V end was cut by 1 base, the J end by 7 bases, with 11 bases between. The CDR3 has 13 amino acids. CDR1 LGHNT and CDR2 FRNRAP come from the germline V gene. Here the CDR3 DNA reads TGTGCTAGTGGTTTGGGTGGAGTGGGGGAGCAGTACTTC. This translates into CASGLGGVGEQYF.

CDR3 region: CASTLEAHYGYTF. CDR3 nucleotides: TGTGCCAGCACTCTGGAGGCTCATTATGGCTACACCTTC. This chain connects TRBV28 to TRBJ1-2; D remains ambiguous. The V gene's germline CDR1 is MDHEN and CDR2 SYDVKM. Trimming left V 7 bases short and J 5 bases short, with 14 bases between. This CDR3 spans 13 amino acids.

The chain joins TRBV27 to TRBJ2-1; weak D call: TRBD1 (5 bases). The CDR3 extends over 14 amino acids. From germline, CDR1 is MNHEY and CDR2 SMNVEV (reference sequence). V gave up 6 bases and J gave up 8 bases, with 17 bases separating them. The CDR3 spells CASSSFLQGYEQFF. For the CDR3, the DNA is TGTGCCAGCAGCTCCTTTCTCCAGGGATATGAGCAGTTCTTC.

The V and J genes are TRBV4-1 and TRBJ2-1, with D possibly being TRBD1 (5 bases). The CDR3 totals 17 residues. The V gene lost 2 bases and the J gene lost 0 bases, with 14 bases spanning the gap. The germline CDR1 and CDR2 sequences are MGHRA and YSYEKL. DNA of the CDR3: TGCGCCAGCAGCCAACGCCCTCCAGGGTCCTCCTACAATGAGCAGTTCTTC. Translating it yields CASSQRPPGSSYNEQFF.

J is TRBJ2-5 and V is TRBV6-1, with D maybe TRBD2 (7 bases). This CDR3 comprises 14 residues. Germline CDR1 is MNHNS and CDR2 is SASEGT. Trimming stripped 5 bases from V and 4 bases from J, with 14 bases between. In DNA form, the CDR3 reads TGTGCCAGCAGTCGGGGGAGGGGGGGAGAGACCCAGTACTTC. Translated, it gives CASSRGRGGETQYF.

The chain couples TRBV30 to TRBJ2-1, with D possibly TRBD2 on 6 matching bases. The CDR3 is made up of 13 amino acids. Germline CDR1 is GTSNPN and CDR2 is SVGIG (reference sequence). The ends were cut back, 0 bases at V and 12 bases at J, with 15 bases in the middle. The CDR3 DNA reads TGTGCCTGGAGTGTACAAACCGGGAGCACGCAGTTCTTC. Protein sequence: CAWSVQTGSTQFF.

V and J are TRBV11-2 and TRBJ2-7, with TRBD1 identical over 9 bases. The germline V gene encodes CDR1 SGHAT and CDR2 FQNNGV. The CDR3 is made up of 15 amino acids. Germline trimming cut 3 bases from V and 5 bases from J; bases unmatched to any gene: 8. The chain's CDR3 is CASSLPGQGNNEQYF. The CDR3 nucleotides read TGTGCCAGCAGCTTGCCGGGACAGGGAAACAACGAGCAGTACTTC.